Presented here are 18 T cell receptor beta chains from one specimen sequenced in a study of T-cell memory formation after mild COVID-19. MiXCR, applied by TCRdb to the 5' RACE reads, yields one record per CDR3 protein. The repertoire holds 200,000 to 250,000 distinct CDR3 sequences, with around 9.1% as singletons. What was sequenced was PBMCs or a T cell subset sorted from them (not recorded which). The receptors shown here come from a man aged 18 to 29 who had mild COVID-19 (a few samples of this study predate the infection). Cell type and time point are not known.

In this sample, this clonotype turned up a few times. The chain carries TRBV20-1 and TRBJ2-3; D unclear. V dropped 1 base and J dropped 5 bases, with 10 bases sitting between them. CDR1 and CDR2 (germline): DFQATT, SNEGSKA (reference sequence). The length of the CDR3 is 13 residues. The CDR3 DNA sequence: TGCAGTGCTAGAGGCCTAGATATAGATACGCAGTATTTT. Translation: CSARGLDIDTQYF.

The sample holds a few counts of this clonotype. For the CDR3, the DNA is TGCGCCAGCAGCGGGGGGTCAGCGGGAGCGGGAAAGAGCTCCTACGAGCAGTACGTC. Protein: CASSGGSAGAGKSSYEQYV. The gene calls are TRBV5-1 and TRBJ2-7; 8 nucleotides align to TRBD2. With V trimmed by 4 bases and J by 0 bases, 18 bases remained unmatched. The CDR3 contains 19 residues. CDR1 is SGHRS, CDR2 YFSETQ, per germline.

This chain joins TRBV11-2 and TRBJ2-1; TRBD2 agrees at 11 bases. The CDR3 is 15 residues long. The V gene's germline CDR1 is SGHAT and CDR2 FQNNGV. Trimming cost V 6 bases and J 7 bases; bases outside gene matches: 8. DNA for the CDR3: TGTGCCAGCAGGACTAGCGGGAAAACGGGGAATGAGCAGTTCTTC. It codes for CASRTSGKTGNEQFF.

This clonotype was seen many times. The chain is built from TRBV5-1 and TRBJ2-3; the D gene is possibly TRBD1 (5 bases). From germline, CDR1 is SGHRS and CDR2 YFSETQ. Trimming left V 2 bases short and J 5 bases short, with 9 bases between. The CDR3 has 13 residues. CDR3 region: CASSLQAGDTQYF. Here the CDR3 DNA reads TGCGCCAGCAGCTTACAGGCAGGAGATACGCAGTATTTT.

The table lists this clonotype with many counts. The J gene is TRBJ2-5, the V gene TRBV7-2; D gene ambiguous. V lost 0 bases to trimming and J lost 4 bases, with 9 bases between them. The CDR3 has 14 residues. In germline, CDR1 is SGHTA, CDR2 FQGNSA. Here the CDR3 DNA reads TGTGCCAGCAGCTTAGCGTCTTTGGGAGAGACCCAGTACTTC. Its protein product is CASSLASLGETQYF.

This clonotype was picked up a small number of times. The CDR3 coding sequence is TGTGCCAGCAGCCAAGATCTTATTAGTTGGGACTTCCCCACAGATACGCAGTATTTT. It yields the protein CASSQDLISWDFPTDTQYF. V usage is TRBV3-2 and J usage is TRBJ2-3; the table gives TRBD2 as D, unverified against the DNA. TRBV3-2 is a pseudogene locus. The CDR3 totals 19 residues.

The V call is TRBV7-2, the J call TRBJ2-2; 7 bases match TRBD1. Germline lookup yields CDR1 SGHTA and CDR2 FQGNSA. The CDR3 extends over 16 amino acids. The trim removed 5 bases at V and 3 bases at J, leaving 9 bases unmatched. The CDR3: CASSALWTGYTGELFF. In DNA, the CDR3 is TGTGCCAGCAGCGCCTTATGGACAGGATACACCGGGGAGCTGTTTTTT.

The rearrangement uses TRBV24-1 and TRBJ1-5, with 8 positions matching TRBD1. J lost 0 bases, V lost 4 bases, and 4 bases had no gene match. The CDR3 is 16 residues long. Germline CDR1 KGHDR, CDR2 SFDVKD. The CDR3 loop reads CATSDWTGNSNQPQHF. CDR3 sequence (DNA): TGTGCCACCAGTGACTGGACAGGGAATAGCAATCAGCCCCAGCATTTT.

The V and J genes are TRBV20-1 and TRBJ2-3; TRBD1 matches at 10 bases. Looked up from germline, CDR1 is DFQATT and CDR2 is SNEGSKA (reference sequence). Trimming at V came to 5 bases and at J to 3 bases, leaving 5 bases not matched to a gene. The CDR3 extends over 14 amino acids. The CDR3 is CSAQPGQGTDTQYF. The CDR3 DNA is TGCAGTGCTCAACCGGGACAGGGGACAGATACGCAGTATTTT.

There are many counts of this clonotype. This chain joins TRBV18 and TRBJ1-1; D is possibly TRBD1 (5 bases). Germline V gives CDR1 KGHSH, CDR2 LQKENI. CDR3 length: 14 amino acids. V was cut by 1 base and J by 6 bases, with 12 bases left in between. The DNA of the CDR3 is TGTGCCAGCTCACCACGGGGTTGGGGGGCTGAAGCTTTCTTT. Protein: CASSPRGWGAEAFF.

Only a few counts were recorded for this clonotype. J is TRBJ1-1 and V is TRBV29-1, with 8 bases identical to TRBD1. Germline CDR1 SQVTM, CDR2 ANQGSEA. V was clipped by 3 bases and J by 4 bases; unmatched bases: 4. The length of the CDR3 is 13 residues. This CDR3 reads CSVEVQGATEAFF. The CDR3 bases are TGCAGCGTTGAGGTTCAGGGGGCCACTGAAGCTTTCTTT.

The chain carries TRBV6-2 or TRBV6-3 and TRBJ2-7; 7 bases fit TRBD1. CDR1 and CDR2 from the germline V gene are MNHEY and SVGEGT. V gave up 0 bases and J gave up 5 bases; unmatched junction bases: 7. This CDR3 region has 15 residues. The CDR3 spells CASSYSPTGYDEQYF. The CDR3, as DNA: TGTGCCAGCAGTTACTCTCCGACAGGGTATGACGAGCAGTACTTC.

This clonotype was detected ten times or more. Here the CDR3 DNA reads TGTGCCATCAGTGAGTCTCCGGGGGCTAACTATGGCTACACCTTC. Translating gives CAISESPGANYGYTF. This sequence joins TRBV10-3 and TRBJ1-2; maybe TRBD1 (5 bases). Trimming stripped 0 bases from V and 0 bases from J, with 8 bases between. CDR3 length: 15 residues. The V gene's germline CDR1 is ENHRY and CDR2 SYGVKD.

The sample holds many counts of this clonotype. The rearrangement uses TRBV20-1 and TRBJ2-1, with D perhaps TRBD1 (8 bases). This CDR3 region has 16 residues. Germline V gives CDR1 DFQATT, CDR2 SNEGSKA (reference sequence). The V end lost 6 bases, the J end lost 7 bases, and 25 bases lay between the germline ends. The CDR3 DNA reads TGCAGTGCCACAGGGGGGGGCCTAGGCGTTGGGAATGAGCAGTTCTTC. It is translated as CSATGGGLGVGNEQFF.

This clonotype has more than one count but fewer than ten. The genes are TRBV7-9 and TRBJ2-2; 13 bases agree with TRBD2. J lost 11 bases, V lost 5 bases, and 5 bases had no gene match. Germline V gene lookup returns CDR1 SEHNR and CDR2 FQNEAQ (reference sequence). The CDR3 extends over 14 amino acids. CDR3 sequence (DNA): TGTGCCAGCAGCCGGACTAGCGGGGGACGAGAGCTGTTTTTT. Protein product: CASSRTSGGRELFF.

Only a few counts were recorded for this clonotype. The chain is built from TRBV11-2 and TRBJ1-4, with 9 bases identical to TRBD1. The CDR3 contains 16 residues. J lost 8 bases, V lost 4 bases, and 11 bases had no gene match. CDR1 SGHAT and CDR2 FQNNGV come from the germline V gene. In DNA form, the CDR3 reads TGTGCCAGCAGCTCCTTGGACAGGGGCGGTGGAGAAAAACTGTTTTTT. It specifies CASSSLDRGGGEKLFF.

The rearrangement joins TRBV5-4 to TRBJ2-7; D gene ambiguous. CDR3 length: 13 residues. V gave up 4 bases and J gave up 3 bases, with 11 bases separating them. CDR1 SGHNT and CDR2 YYREEE come from the germline V gene (reference sequence). The chain's CDR3 is CASSPGPDYEQYV. CDR3 nucleotides: TGTGCCAGCAGCCCCGGGCCAGACTACGAGCAGTACGTC.

The chain carries TRBV6-5 and TRBJ1-6; 8 positions agree with TRBD1. V gave up 0 bases and J gave up 9 bases; unmatched junction bases: 7. CDR1 and CDR2 (germline): MNHEY, SVGAGI. The length of the CDR3 is 16 residues. The CDR3 here is CASSYSPGQGGSPLHF. CDR3 coding DNA: TGTGCCAGCAGTTACTCGCCCGGACAGGGTGGTTCACCCCTCCACTTT.